The clone carrying this T cell receptor (beta chain) was picked up a small number of times. As yet, its antigen is unknown. The PCR had 60 Vbeta and 13 Jbeta primers. Assay: immunoSEQ multiplex PCR; the TCRdb copy retains only in-frame clones and omits some. The sample lists 100,000 or so clones, approximately 14% occurring once. V was cut by 4 bases and J by 4 bases, with 9 bases left in between. The CDR3 covers 13 residues. The germline CDR1 and CDR2 sequences are MNHEY and SVGAGI. This sample is part of a study of cytomegalovirus exposure and HLA in healthy donors. Across the study: Samples from HLA-typed donors yielded about 85 million unique TCRs in an early data release.

Findings of the study overall: Among TCR beta chains of equal frequency, HLA-associated ones were more clonally expanded in a later analysis. A reported reduction in N-insertions relative to the roughly 710-donor mean was seen in an Asian-associated ancestry cluster in a later analysis. Later analysis associated a missense DCLRE1C variant with TCR beta V- and J-gene trimming.

The J gene is TRBJ2-3, the V gene TRBV6-5, with D tentatively TRBD2 (6 bases). This TCR was sampled from a female donor in good health and CMV-seronegative. The specimen was PBMCs. The CDR3 loop reads CASSSIAADTQYF. The DNA for the CDR3 is TGTGCCAGCAGTTCAATAGCGGCAGATACGCAGTATTTT.